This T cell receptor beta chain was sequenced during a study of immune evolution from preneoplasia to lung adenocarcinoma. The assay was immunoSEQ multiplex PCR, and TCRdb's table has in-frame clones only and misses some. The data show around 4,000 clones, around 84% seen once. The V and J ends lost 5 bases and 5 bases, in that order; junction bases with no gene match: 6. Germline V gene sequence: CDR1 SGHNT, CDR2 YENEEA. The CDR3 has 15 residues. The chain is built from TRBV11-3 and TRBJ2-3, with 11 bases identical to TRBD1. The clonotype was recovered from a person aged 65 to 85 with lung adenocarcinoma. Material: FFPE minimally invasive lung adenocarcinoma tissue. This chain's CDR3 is CASSLGTGGIDTQYF. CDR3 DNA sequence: TGTGCCAGCAGCCTCGGGACAGGGGGTATAGATACGCAGTATTTT.